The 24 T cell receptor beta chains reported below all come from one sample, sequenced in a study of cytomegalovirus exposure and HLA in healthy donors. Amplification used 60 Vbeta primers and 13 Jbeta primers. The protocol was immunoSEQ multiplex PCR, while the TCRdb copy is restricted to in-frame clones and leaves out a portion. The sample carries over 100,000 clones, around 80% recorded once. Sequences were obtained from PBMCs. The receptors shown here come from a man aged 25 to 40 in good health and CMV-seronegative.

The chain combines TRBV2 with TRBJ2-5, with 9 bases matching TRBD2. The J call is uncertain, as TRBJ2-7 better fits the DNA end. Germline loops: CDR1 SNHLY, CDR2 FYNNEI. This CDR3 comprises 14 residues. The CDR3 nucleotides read TGTGCCAGCAGTAATAGCGGGGGCCCCTACGAGCAGTACTTC. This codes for CASSNSGGPYEQYF.

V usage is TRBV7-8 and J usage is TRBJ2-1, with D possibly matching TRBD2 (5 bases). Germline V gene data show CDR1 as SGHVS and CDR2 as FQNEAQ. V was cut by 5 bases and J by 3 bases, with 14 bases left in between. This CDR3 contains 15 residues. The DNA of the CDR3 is TGTGCCAGCAGCCCGCCAGCGGAGCACTACAATGAGCAGTTCTTC. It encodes CASSPPAEHYNEQFF.

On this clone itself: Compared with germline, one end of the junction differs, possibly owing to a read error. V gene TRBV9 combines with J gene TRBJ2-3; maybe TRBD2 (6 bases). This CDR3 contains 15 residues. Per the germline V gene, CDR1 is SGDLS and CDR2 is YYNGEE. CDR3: CASSVMGLATDAQYF. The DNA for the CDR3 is TGTGCCAGCAGCGTGATGGGACTCGCCACAGATGCGCAGTATTTT. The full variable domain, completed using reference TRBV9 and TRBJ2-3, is DSGVTQTPKHLITATGQRVTLRCSPRSGDLSVYWYQQSLDQGLQFLIQYYNGEERAKGNILERFSAQQFPDLHSELNLSSLELGDSALYFCASSVMGLATDAQYFGPGTRLTVL.

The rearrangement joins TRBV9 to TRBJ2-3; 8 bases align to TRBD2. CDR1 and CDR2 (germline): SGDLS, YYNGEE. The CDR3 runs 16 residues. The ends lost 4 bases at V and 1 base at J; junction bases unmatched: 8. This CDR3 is CASSPQRGWGTDTQYF. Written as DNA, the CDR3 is TGTGCCAGCAGCCCTCAGCGGGGGTGGGGCACAGATACGCAGTATTTT.

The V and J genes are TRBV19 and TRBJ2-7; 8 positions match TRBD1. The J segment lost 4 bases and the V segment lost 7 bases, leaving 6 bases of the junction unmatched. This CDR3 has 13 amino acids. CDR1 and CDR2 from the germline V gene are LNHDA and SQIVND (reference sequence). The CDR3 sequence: CASMGTGPYEQYF. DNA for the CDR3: TGTGCCAGTATGGGGACAGGACCGTACGAGCAGTACTTC.

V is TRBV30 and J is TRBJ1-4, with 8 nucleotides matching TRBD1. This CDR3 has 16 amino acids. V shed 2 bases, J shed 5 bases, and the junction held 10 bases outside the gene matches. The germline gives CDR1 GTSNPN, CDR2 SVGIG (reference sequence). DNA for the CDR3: TGTGCCTGGAGTAAATATCTTACAGGGGGAAATGAAAAACTGTTTTTT. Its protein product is CAWSKYLTGGNEKLFF.

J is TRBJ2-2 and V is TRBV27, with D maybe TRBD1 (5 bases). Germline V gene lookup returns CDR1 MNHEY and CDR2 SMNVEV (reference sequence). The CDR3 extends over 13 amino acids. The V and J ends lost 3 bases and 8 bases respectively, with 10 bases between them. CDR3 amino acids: CASSLGRSGELFF. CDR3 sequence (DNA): TGTGCCAGCAGTTTGGGGCGTTCTGGGGAGCTGTTTTTT.

The CDR3 region has the DNA TGTGCCAGCAGCTTAGATGGACTGCAAGAGACCCAGTACTTC. It codes for CASSLDGLQETQYF. V gene TRBV7-2 combines with J gene TRBJ2-5; possible D gene TRBD2, 5 bases. The CDR3 extends over 14 amino acids. The germline V gene has CDR1 SGHTA and CDR2 FQGNSA. With 1 base removed from V and 2 bases from J, the gap between germline ends came to 8 bases.

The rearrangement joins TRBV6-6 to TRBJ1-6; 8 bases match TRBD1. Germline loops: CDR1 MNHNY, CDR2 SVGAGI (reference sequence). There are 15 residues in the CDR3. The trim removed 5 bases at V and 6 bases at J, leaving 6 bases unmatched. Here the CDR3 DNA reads TGTGCCAGCAGTACCGCAGGGGGCCGTAATTCACCCCTCCACTTT. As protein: CASSTAGGRNSPLHF.

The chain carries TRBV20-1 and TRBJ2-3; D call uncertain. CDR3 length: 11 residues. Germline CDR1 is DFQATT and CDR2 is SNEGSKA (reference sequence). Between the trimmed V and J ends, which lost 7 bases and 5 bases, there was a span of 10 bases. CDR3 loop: CSVELEDTQYF. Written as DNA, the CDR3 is TGCAGTGTCGAACTCGAAGATACGCAGTATTTT.

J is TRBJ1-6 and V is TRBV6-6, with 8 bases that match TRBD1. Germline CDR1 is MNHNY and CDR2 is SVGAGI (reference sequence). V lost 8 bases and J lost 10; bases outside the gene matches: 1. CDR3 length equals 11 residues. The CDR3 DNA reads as TGTGCCAGCGGGACAGGATCACCCCTCCACTTT. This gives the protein CASGTGSPLHF.

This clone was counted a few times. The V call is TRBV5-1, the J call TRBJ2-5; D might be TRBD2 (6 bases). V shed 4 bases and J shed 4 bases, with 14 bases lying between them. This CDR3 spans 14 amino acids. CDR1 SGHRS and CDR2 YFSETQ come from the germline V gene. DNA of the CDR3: TGCGCCAGCAGCCGCCAGACGGGGGTAGAGACCCAGTACTTC. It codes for CASSRQTGVETQYF.

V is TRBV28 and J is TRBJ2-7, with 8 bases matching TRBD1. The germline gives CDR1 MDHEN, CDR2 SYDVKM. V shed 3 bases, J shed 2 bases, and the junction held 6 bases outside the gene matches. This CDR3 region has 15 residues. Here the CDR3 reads CASSFYGQGTYEQYF. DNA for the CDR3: TGTGCCAGCAGTTTTTATGGACAGGGCACCTACGAGCAGTACTTC.

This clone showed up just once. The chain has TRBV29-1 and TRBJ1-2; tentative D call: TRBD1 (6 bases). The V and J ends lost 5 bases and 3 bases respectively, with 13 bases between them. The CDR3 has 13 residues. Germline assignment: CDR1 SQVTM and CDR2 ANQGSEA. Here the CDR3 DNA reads TGCAGCGTTCTCCCGCAGGGGTACTATGGCTACACCTTC. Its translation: CSVLPQGYYGYTF.

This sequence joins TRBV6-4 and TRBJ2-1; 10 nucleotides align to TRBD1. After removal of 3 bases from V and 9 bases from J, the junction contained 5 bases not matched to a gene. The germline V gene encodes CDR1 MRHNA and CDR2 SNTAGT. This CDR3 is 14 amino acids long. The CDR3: CASSDGQGVTEQFF. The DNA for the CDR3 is TGTGCCAGCAGTGATGGACAGGGGGTCACTGAGCAGTTCTTC.

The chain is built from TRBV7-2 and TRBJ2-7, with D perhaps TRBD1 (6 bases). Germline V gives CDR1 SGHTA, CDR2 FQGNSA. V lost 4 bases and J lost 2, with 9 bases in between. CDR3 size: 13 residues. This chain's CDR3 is CASSSTGTYEQYF. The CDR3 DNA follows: TGTGCCAGCAGCTCGACAGGTACCTACGAGCAGTACTTC. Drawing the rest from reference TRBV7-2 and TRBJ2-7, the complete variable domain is GAGVSQSPSNKVTEKGKDVELRCDPISGHTALYWYRQSLGQGLEFLIYFQGNSAPDKSGLPSDRFSAERTGGSVSTLTIQRTQQEDSAVYLCASSSTGTYEQYFGPGTRLTVT.

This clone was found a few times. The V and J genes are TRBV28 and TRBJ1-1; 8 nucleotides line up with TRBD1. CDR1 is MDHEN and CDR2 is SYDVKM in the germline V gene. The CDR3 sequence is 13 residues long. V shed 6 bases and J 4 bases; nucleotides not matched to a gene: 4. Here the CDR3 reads CASRRQGITEAFF. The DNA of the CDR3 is TGTGCCAGCAGACGACAGGGGATCACTGAAGCTTTCTTT.

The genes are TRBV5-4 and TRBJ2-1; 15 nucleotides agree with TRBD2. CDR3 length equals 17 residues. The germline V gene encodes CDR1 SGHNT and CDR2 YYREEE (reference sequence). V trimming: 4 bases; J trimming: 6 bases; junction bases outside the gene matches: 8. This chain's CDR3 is CASSSGLAGGLGNEQFF. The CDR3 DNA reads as TGTGCCAGCAGCAGCGGACTAGCGGGGGGGCTTGGCAATGAGCAGTTCTTC.

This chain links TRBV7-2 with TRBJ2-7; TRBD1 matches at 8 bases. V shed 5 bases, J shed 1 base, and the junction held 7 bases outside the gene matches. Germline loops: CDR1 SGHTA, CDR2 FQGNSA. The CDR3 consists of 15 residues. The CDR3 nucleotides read TGTGCCAGCAGCCGCTGGACAGGGAGTTCCTACGAGCAGTACTTC. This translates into CASSRWTGSSYEQYF.

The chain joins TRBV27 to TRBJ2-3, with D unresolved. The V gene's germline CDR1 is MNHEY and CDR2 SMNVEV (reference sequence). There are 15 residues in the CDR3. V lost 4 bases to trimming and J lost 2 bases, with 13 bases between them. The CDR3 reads CASSSSTTYTDTQYF. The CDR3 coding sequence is TGTGCCAGCAGTTCAAGCACCACTTACACAGATACGCAGTATTTT.

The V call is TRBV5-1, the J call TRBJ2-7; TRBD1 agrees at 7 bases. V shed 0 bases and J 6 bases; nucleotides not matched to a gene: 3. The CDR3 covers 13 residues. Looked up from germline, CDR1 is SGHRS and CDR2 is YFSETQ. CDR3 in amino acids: CASSLGQGAEQYF. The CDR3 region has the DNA TGCGCCAGCAGCTTGGGACAGGGAGCCGAGCAGTACTTC.

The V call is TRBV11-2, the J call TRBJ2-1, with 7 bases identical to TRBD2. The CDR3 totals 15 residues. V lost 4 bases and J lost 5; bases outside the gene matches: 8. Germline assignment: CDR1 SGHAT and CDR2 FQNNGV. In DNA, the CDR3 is TGTGCCAGCAGCTCCAGCGGGGTCCCCAACAATGAGCAGTTCTTC. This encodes CASSSSGVPNNEQFF.

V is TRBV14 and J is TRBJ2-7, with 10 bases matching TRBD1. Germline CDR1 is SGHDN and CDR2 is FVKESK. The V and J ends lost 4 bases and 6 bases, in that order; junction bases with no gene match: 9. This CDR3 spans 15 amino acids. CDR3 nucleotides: TGTGCCAGCAGCCGCCCATGGGACAGGGGTGGCGAGCAGTACTTC. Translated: CASSRPWDRGGEQYF.

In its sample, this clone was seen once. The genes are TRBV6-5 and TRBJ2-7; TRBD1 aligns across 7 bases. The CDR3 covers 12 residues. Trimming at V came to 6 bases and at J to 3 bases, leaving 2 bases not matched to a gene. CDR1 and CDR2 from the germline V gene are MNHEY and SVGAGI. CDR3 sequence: CASRRDSYEQYF. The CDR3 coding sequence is TGTGCCAGCAGACGGGACAGCTACGAGCAGTACTTC.